This T cell receptor beta chain is drawn from a study of OX40 agonist ivuxolimab in advanced cancers. Study-level findings and limits: Fewer expanded clones were found on average in CD4+ than in CD8+ T cells.

Baseline, cycle 4 day 1, and cycle 7 day 1 were the blood sampling points. With respect to this clone: Its antigen is undetermined.

TCRdb keeps only in-frame clones here, not all; method: immunoSEQ multiplex PCR. This table has almost 85,000 clones, about 91% appearing once. Germline CDR1 reads SGHTA; CDR2 reads FQGTGA. V dropped 6 bases and J dropped 6 bases, with 11 bases sitting between them. The CDR3 is made up of 13 amino acids. The sequence came from an adult with an advanced solid tumor such as melanoma, head and neck, liver or kidney cancer. The rearrangement links TRBV7-3 to TRBJ2-2; possibly TRBD1 or TRBD2 for D (5 bases each). Specimen: CD4+ or CD8+ T cells sorted from blood, collected in a trial of the OX40 agonist ivuxolimab. The DNA for the CDR3 is TGTGCCAGCAGACCAGGGACCGCCGGGGAGCTGTTTTTT. Translating gives CASRPGTAGELFF.